The 7 T cell receptor beta chains reported below all come from one sample, sequenced in a study of T cell responses to AZD1222 COVID-19 vaccine. Clones were read by immunoSEQ multiplex PCR, and TCRdb kept only the in-frame ones, dropping some. This table holds over 120,000 clones, around 85% found once. The input for sequencing was peripheral blood, taken on day 0 of AZD1222 vaccination. The receptors come from an adult in good health.

The sample holds one count of this clone. V usage is TRBV11-2 and J usage is TRBJ2-3; 11 positions agree with TRBD1. Trimming took 3 bases from V and 5 from J; bases not matched to a gene: 1. Germline V lookup: CDR1 SGHAT, CDR2 FQNNGV. The CDR3 is made up of 14 amino acids. The CDR3 spells CASSLDRGQDTQYF. CDR3 coding DNA: TGTGCCAGCAGCTTGGACAGGGGGCAAGATACGCAGTATTTT. The variable domain in full, completed from reference TRBV11-2 and TRBJ2-3, reads EAGVAQSPRYKIIEKRQSVAFWCNPISGHATLYWYQQILGQGPKLLIQFQNNGVVDDSQLPKDRFSAERLKGVDSTLKIQPAKLEDSAVYLCASSLDRGQDTQYFGPGTRLTVL.

The J gene is TRBJ1-1, the V gene TRBV19; no reliable D call. Germline CDR1 and CDR2: LNHDA and SQIVND (reference sequence). The CDR3 is 13 residues long. Trimming pared 4 bases from V and 2 bases from J, leaving 8 bases between. The CDR3 coding sequence is TGTGCCAGTAGTAGCCGGGGAAACACTGAAGCTTTCTTT. It specifies CASSSRGNTEAFF.

This chain uses TRBV18 with TRBJ1-1; D ambiguous. V was trimmed by 5 bases and J by 4 bases, leaving 14 bases between them. Germline V gives CDR1 KGHSH, CDR2 LQKENI. This CDR3 contains 14 residues. The CDR3, as DNA: TGTGCCAGCTCAGGCTATGAGTTCGGCACTGAAGCTTTCTTT. It specifies CASSGYEFGTEAFF. Complete variable domain (other parts from reference TRBV18 and TRBJ1-1): NAGVMQNPRHLVRRRGQEARLRCSPMKGHSHVYWYRQLPEEGLKFMVYLQKENIIDESGMPKERFSAEFPKEGPSILRIQQVVRGDSAAYFCASSGYEFGTEAFFGQGTRLTVV.

The chain couples TRBV30 to TRBJ1-2; perhaps TRBD1 as D (5 bases). V shed 0 bases and J shed 7 bases, with 21 bases lying between them. The germline V gene encodes CDR1 GTSNPN and CDR2 SVGIG (reference sequence). This CDR3 has 16 residues. CDR3 bases: TGTGCCTGGAGTGTAGGCCGGGGACCGGGAGAAGGTGGCTACACCTTC. It is translated as CAWSVGRGPGEGGYTF.

The chain uses TRBV7-9 and TRBJ2-5, with unresolved D. The length of the CDR3 is 13 residues. V dropped 6 bases and J dropped 0 bases, with 8 bases sitting between them. The germline V gene encodes CDR1 SEHNR and CDR2 FQNEAQ (reference sequence). In nucleotides, the CDR3 is TGTGCCAGCAGTCGGCGGTACCAAGAGACCCAGTACTTC. It is translated as CASSRRYQETQYF. Full variable domain (remainder filled in from reference TRBV7-9 and TRBJ2-5): DTGVSQNPRHKITKRGQNVTFRCDPISEHNRLYWYRQTLGQGPEFLTYFQNEAQLEKSRLLSDRFSAERPKGSFSTLEIQRTEQGDSAMYLCASSRRYQETQYFGPGTRLLVL.

The V call is TRBV28, the J call TRBJ1-3; D remains ambiguous. The CDR3 covers 12 residues. Trimming pared 1 base from V and 9 bases from J, leaving 7 bases between. Germline assignment: CDR1 MDHEN and CDR2 SYDVKM. The CDR3 DNA reads TGTGCCAGCAGTTTATCGGGCGGCACCATATATTTT. Protein: CASSLSGGTIYF.

The chain has TRBV6-5 and TRBJ2-7, with 9 bases aligning to TRBD1. The CDR3 loop spans 16 amino acids. CDR1 MNHEY and CDR2 SVGAGI come from the germline V gene. V lost 1 base, J lost 2 bases, and 6 bases stayed unmatched. In nucleotides, the CDR3 is TGTGCCAGCAGTTACTTCGACAGGGGGACCACCTACGAGCAGTACTTC. Translated, it gives CASSYFDRGTTYEQYF.